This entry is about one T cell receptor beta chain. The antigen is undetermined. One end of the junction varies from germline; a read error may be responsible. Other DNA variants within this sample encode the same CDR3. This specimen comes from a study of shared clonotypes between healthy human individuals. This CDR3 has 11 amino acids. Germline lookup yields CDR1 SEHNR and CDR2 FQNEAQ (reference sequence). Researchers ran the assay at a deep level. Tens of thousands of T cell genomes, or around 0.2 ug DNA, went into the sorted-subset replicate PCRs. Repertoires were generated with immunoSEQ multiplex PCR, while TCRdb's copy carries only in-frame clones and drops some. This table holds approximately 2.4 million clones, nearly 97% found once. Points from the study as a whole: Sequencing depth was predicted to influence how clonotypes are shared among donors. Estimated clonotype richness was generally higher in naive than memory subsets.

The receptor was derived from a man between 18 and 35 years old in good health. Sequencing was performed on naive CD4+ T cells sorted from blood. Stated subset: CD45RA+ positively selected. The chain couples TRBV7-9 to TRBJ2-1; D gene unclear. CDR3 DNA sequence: TGTGCCAGCAGCTCCGACAATGAGCAGTTCTTC. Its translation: CASSSDNEQFF.